The table lists the clone carrying this T cell receptor beta chain with a few counts. Its antigen is not identified. This sample is part of a study of T-cell reconstitution after alpha-beta-depleted transplantation in children. Preparation of the TCRbeta library used unique molecular identifiers. TCRdb itself ran the PCR reads through MiXCR, one entry per CDR3 protein. This repertoire shows hundreds of thousands of distinct CDR3 sequences, 10% to 15% found once; its top ten account for around 2.2%. This CDR3 is built from 18 residues. The V gene's germline CDR1 is MDHEN and CDR2 SYDVKM. With 2 bases removed from V and 3 bases from J, the gap between germline ends came to 19 bases. Study-level results: Most T-cell counts and diversity one year after the transplant came from T cells that were newly produced. Surviving recipient T cells and intrathymic progenitors accounted for some patients' high TCRbeta diversity at day 60. Several hundred expanded graft clones reportedly gave rise to the alpha-beta T cells present about two months after transplant.

Sequencing used PBMCs, mostly from graft donor cells, obtained 360 days after TCRalphabeta/CD19-depleted stem cell transplant. The sequence came from a male patient younger than 18 who had a stem cell transplant for acute myeloid leukemia, so the T cells may come from the graft donor. The J gene is TRBJ2-2, the V gene TRBV28; the D gene is possibly TRBD2 (6 bases). The CDR3 reads CASSLTFQVRRDTGELFF. CDR3 DNA sequence: TGTGCCAGCAGTTTAACCTTCCAGGTCCGGAGGGACACCGGGGAGCTGTTTTTT.